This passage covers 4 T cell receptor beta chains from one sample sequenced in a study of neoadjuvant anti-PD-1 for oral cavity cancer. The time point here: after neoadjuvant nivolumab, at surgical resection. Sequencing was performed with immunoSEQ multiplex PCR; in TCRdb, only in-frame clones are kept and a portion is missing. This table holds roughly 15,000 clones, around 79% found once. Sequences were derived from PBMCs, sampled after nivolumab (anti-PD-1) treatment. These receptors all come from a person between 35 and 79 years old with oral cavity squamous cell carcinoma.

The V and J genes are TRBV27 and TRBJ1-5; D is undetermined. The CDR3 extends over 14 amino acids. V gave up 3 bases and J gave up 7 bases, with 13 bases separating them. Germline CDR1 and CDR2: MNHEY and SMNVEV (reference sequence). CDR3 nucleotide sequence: TGTGCCAGCAGTTTTCGGGGAAAAGGACAGCCCCAGCATTTT. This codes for CASSFRGKGQPQHF.

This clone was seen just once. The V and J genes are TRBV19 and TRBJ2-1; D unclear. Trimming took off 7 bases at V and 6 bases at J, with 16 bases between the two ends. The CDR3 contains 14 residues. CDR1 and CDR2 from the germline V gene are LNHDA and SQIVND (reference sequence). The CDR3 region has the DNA TGTGCCAGTAAGTTAGTAGACACATCCAATGAGCAGTTCTTC. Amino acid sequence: CASKLVDTSNEQFF.

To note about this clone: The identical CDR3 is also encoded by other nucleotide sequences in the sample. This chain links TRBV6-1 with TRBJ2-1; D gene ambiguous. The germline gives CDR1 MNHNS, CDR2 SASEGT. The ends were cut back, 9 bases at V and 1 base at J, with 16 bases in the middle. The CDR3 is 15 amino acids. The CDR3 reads CASSSLVSSYNEQFF. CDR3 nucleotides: TGTGCCAGTAGCAGCCTGGTCTCGTCCTACAATGAGCAGTTCTTC.

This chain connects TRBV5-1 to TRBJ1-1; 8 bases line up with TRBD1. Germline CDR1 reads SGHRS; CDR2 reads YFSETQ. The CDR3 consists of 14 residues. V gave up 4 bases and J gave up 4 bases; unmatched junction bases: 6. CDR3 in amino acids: CASSPWDRRTEAFF. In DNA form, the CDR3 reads TGCGCCAGCAGCCCATGGGACAGGCGCACTGAAGCTTTCTTT. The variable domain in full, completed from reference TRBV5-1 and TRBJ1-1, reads KAGVTQTPRYLIKTRGQQVTLSCSPISGHRSVSWYQQTPGQGLQFLFEYFSETQRNKGNFPGRFSGRQFSNSRSEMNVSTLELGDSALYLCASSPWDRRTEAFFGQGTRLTVV.